This TCR beta chain was captured in a study of blood T cells in healthy people across ages. Whole-study findings and limits: It was not known whether donors were CMV positive (a possible confounder of expanded clonotype changes). As age increased, TCR beta diversity per million T cells fell in a roughly linear fashion.

This clonotype was recorded many times. Its antigen is undetermined. Germline loops: CDR1 MGHRA, CDR2 YSYEKL. The CDR3 runs 16 residues. The junction had 8 bases not matched to a gene; V was cut back by 3 bases and J by 7 bases. There were healthy Caucasian individuals from Russia, aged 6 to 90, serving as donors. A minimum of 6 micrograms of total RNA was extracted per sample. The authors ran a second PCR of 7 to 11 cycles using a sample-barcoded 5' primer and a J-beta primer mix. TCRdb reprocessed the 5' RACE reads with MiXCR, giving one entry per CDR3 protein. Of approximately 1.5 million distinct CDR3 sequences detected, about 35% appear once; the ten largest clones hold approximately 10%.

The specimen was blood. The source is a woman aged 25-40 years in good health. The gene calls are TRBV4-1 and TRBJ2-3; 12 bases are a match to TRBD2. The CDR3 loop reads CASSQASGGDSNTQYF. In DNA, the CDR3 is TGCGCCAGCAGCCAGGCTAGCGGGGGGGACTCAAATACGCAGTATTTT.